This T cell receptor beta chain stems from a study of CD8 T cells in ankylosing spondylitis. Overall study results and limits: It appeared that ankylosing spondylitis blood was characterized by a TCR beta motif of fewer than 10 highly homologous variants.

Per the germline V gene, CDR1 is SGHDT and CDR2 is YYEEEE. CDR3 size: 16 residues. The V and J ends lost 4 bases and 3 bases, in that order; junction bases with no gene match: 10. TCRdb processed the 5' RACE reads anew with MiXCR; each CDR3 protein has one entry. The sample holds a few hundred thousand distinct CDR3 sequences; around 22% are singletons and the top ten take about 15%. In this sample, this clonotype turned up a few times. The antigen is unknown. The genes are TRBV5-6 and TRBJ2-7; 10 nucleotides match TRBD1. The sample taken for sequencing was blood, either unsorted or a sorted T cell fraction (not recorded which). The clonotype comes from a male donor with ankylosing spondylitis. Written as DNA, the CDR3 is TGTGCCAGCAGCCCAACCGGGACAGGGGATGACTACGAGCAGTACTTC. It encodes CASSPTGTGDDYEQYF.